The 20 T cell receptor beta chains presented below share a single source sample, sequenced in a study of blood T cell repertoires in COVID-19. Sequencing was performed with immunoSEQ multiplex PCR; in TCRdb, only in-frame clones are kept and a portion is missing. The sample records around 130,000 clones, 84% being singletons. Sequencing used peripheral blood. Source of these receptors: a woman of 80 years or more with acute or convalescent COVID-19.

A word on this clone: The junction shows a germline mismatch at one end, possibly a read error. In DNA, the CDR3 is TGCGCCAGCAGCCAAGGACTAGCGGGAGCCCGGGTCTTC. This sequence encodes CASSQGLAGARVF. The genes are TRBV4-1 and TRBJ2-1; 12 bases map to TRBD2. Germline CDR1 MGHRA, CDR2 YSYEKL. This CDR3 has 13 residues.

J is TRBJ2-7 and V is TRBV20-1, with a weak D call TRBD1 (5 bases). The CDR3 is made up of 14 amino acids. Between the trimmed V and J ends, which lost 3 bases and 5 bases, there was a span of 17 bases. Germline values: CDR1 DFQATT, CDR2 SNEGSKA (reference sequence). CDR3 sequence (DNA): TGCAGTGCTAGTCCCCCCCCAGGGCTTAACGAGCAGTACTTC. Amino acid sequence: CSASPPPGLNEQYF.

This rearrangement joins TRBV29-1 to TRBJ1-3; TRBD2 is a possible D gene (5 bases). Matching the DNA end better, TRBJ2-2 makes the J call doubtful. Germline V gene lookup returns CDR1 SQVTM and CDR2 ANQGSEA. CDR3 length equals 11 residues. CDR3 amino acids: CSARGPGELFF. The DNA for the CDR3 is TGCAGCGCCCGGGGTCCCGGGGAGCTGTTTTTT.

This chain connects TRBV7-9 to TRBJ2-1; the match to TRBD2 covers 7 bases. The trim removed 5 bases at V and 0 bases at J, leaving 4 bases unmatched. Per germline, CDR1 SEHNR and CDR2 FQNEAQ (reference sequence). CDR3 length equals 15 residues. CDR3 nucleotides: TGTGCCAGCAGCCGCCCGGGGGGCTCCTACAATGAGCAGTTCTTC. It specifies CASSRPGGSYNEQFF. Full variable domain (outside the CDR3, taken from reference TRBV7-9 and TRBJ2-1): DTGVSQNPRHKITKRGQNVTFRCDPISEHNRLYWYRQTLGQGPEFLTYFQNEAQLEKSRLLSDRFSAERPKGSFSTLEIQRTEQGDSAMYLCASSRPGGSYNEQFFGPGTRLTVL.

The DNA for the CDR3 is TGTGCCAGCAGCTTAAATACAGGGGGGAACACTGAAGCTTTCTTT. Protein product: CASSLNTGGNTEAFF. This chain links TRBV7-8 with TRBJ1-1; 8 positions agree with TRBD1. This CDR3 comprises 15 residues. V lost 2 bases to trimming and J lost 1 base; unmatched junction nucleotides: 3. Per germline, CDR1 SGHVS and CDR2 FQNEAQ.

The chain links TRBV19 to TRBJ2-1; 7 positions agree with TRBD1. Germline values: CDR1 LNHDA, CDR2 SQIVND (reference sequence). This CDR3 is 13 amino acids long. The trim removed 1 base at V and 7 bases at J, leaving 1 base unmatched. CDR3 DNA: TGTGCCAGTAGTATAGTCAGGGGGAATGAGCAGTTCTTC. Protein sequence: CASSIVRGNEQFF.

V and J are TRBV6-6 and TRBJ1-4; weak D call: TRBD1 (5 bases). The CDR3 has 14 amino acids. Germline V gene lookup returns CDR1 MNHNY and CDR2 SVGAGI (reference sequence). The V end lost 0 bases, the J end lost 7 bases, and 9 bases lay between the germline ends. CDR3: CASSYSGGGEKLFF. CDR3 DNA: TGTGCCAGCAGTTACTCGGGGGGTGGTGAAAAACTGTTTTTT.

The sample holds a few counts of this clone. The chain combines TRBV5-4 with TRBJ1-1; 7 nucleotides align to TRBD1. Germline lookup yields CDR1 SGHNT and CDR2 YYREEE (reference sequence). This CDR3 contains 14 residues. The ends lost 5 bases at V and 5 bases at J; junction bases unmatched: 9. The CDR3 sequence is CASRLIPTGTEAFF. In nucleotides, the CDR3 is TGTGCCAGCAGACTAATACCGACAGGGACTGAAGCTTTCTTT. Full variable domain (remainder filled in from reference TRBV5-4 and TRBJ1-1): ETGVTQSPTHLIKTRGQQVTLRCSSQSGHNTVSWYQQALGQGPQFIFQYYREEENGRGNFPPRFSGLQFPNYSSELNVNALELDDSALYLCASRLIPTGTEAFFGQGTRLTVV.

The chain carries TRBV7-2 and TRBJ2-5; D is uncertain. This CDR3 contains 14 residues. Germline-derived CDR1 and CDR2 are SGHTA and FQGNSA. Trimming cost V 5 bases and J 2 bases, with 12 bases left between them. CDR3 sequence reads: CASSGARFQETQYF. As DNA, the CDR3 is TGTGCCAGCAGCGGAGCCAGATTTCAAGAGACCCAGTACTTC.

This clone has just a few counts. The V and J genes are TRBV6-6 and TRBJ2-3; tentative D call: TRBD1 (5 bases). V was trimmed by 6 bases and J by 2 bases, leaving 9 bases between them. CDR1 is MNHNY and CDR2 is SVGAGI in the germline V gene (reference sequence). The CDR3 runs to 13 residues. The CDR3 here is CASRTDPTDTQYF. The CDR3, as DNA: TGTGCCAGCAGGACAGATCCCACAGATACGCAGTATTTT.

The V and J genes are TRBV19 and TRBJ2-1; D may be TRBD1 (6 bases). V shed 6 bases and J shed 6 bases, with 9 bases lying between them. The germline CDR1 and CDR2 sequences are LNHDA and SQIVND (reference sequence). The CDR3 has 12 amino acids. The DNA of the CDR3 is TGTGCCAGTAGGACAGGTGTCAATGAGCAGTTCTTC. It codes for CASRTGVNEQFF.

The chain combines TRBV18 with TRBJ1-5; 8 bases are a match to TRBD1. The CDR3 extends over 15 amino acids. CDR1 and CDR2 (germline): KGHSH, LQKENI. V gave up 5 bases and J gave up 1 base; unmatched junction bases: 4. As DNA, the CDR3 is TGTGCCAGCTCAACCGGACAGGGAAGCAATCAGCCCCAGCATTTT. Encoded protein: CASSTGQGSNQPQHF.

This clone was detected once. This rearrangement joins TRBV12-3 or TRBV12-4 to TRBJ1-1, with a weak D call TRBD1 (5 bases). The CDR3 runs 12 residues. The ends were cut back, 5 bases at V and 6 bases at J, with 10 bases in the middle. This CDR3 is CASSPGTAEAFF. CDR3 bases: TGTGCCAGCAGTCCCGGGACTGCTGAAGCTTTCTTT.

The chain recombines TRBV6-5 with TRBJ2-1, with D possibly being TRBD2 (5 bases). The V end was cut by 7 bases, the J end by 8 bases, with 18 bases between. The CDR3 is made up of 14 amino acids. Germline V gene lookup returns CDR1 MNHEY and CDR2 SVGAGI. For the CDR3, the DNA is TGTGCCAGCATCCCGACCCCCGGGCGGGATGAGCAGTTCTTC. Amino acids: CASIPTPGRDEQFF.

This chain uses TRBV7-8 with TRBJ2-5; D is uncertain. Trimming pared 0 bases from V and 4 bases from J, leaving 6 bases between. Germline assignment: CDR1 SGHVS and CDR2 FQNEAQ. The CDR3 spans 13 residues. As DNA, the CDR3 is TGTGCCAGCAGCTTAGCGTCGGGAGAGACCCAGTACTTC. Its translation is CASSLASGETQYF.

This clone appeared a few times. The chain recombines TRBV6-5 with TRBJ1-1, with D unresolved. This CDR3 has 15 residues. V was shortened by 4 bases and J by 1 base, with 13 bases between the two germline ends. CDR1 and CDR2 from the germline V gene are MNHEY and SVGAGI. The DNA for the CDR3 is TGTGCCAGCAGTTCCCGCGCCCGACAGAACACTGAAGCTTTCTTT. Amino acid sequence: CASSSRARQNTEAFF.

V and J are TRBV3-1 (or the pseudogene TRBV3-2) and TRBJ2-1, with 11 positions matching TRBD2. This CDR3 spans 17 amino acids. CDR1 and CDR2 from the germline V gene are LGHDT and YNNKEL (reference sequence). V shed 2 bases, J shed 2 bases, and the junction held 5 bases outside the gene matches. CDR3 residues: CASSQLTSGITYNEQFF. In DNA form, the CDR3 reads TGTGCCAGCAGCCAACTGACTAGCGGGATTACCTACAATGAGCAGTTCTTC.

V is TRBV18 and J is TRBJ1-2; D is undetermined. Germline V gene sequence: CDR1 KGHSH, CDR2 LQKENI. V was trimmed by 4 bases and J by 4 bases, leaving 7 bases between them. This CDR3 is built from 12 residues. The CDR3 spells CASSQELYGYTF. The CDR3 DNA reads TGTGCCAGCTCACAGGAGCTCTATGGCTACACCTTC.

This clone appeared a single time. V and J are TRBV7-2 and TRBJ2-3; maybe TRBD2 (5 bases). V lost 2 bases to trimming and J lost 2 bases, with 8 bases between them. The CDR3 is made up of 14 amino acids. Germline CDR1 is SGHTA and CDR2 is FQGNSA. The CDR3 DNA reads TGTGCCAGCAGCTTAAACGGGGTCACAGATACGCAGTATTTT. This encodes CASSLNGVTDTQYF.

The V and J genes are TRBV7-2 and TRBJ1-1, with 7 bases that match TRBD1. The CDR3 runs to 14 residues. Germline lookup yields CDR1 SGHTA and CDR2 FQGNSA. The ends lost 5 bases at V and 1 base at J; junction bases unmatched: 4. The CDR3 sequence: CASSRGGRNTEAFF. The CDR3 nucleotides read TGTGCCAGCAGCAGAGGGGGCCGGAACACTGAAGCTTTCTTT.